Listed below are T cell receptor beta chains from one sample, sequenced in a study of cytomegalovirus exposure and HLA in healthy donors. Using immunoSEQ multiplex PCR, the repertoire was profiled, and TCRdb retains in-frame clones only, with some absent. The profile shows 90,000 to 150,000 clones, roughly 87% of them singletons. The sequenced sample was PBMCs. The receptors here all came from a woman under 30 in good health and CMV-seronegative. Each CDR3 is given with its conserved first and last residue. The D gene is left open where the match is weak. Size values are once, few and many counts, or a class for expanded clones, and some rows have none.

V gene	J gene	clone size	D gene	CDR3 length	CDR3 protein	CDR3 DNA
TRBV7-7	TRBJ1-2	once	TRBD1	14	CASTRRAGGNGYTF	TGTGCTAGCACCCGGCGGGCAGGGGGGAATGGCTACACCTTC
TRBV6-5	TRBJ1-4	.	TRBD1	13	CATRTGGDEKLFF	TGTGCCACAAGGACAGGGGGGGATGAAAAACTGTTTTTT
TRBV18	TRBJ2-1	.	TRBD2	14	CASSPAGGHPEQFF	TGTGCCAGCTCACCAGCGGGAGGTCACCCAGAGCAGTTCTTC
TRBV28	TRBJ1-1	few	.	12	CASAVKRTEAFF	TGTGCCAGCGCGGTCAAGAGGACTGAAGCTTTCTTT
TRBV6-6	TRBJ1-4	.	.	14	CASRTWGGTEKLFF	TGTGCCAGCAGAACGTGGGGAGGGACTGAAAAACTGTTTTTT
TRBV4-2	TRBJ1-5	.	.	13	CASSQDRGQPQHF	TGTGCCAGCAGCCAAGATCGAGGTCAGCCCCAGCATTTT
TRBV7-6	TRBJ2-2	.	.	15	CASSLERGFTGELFF	TGTGCCAGCAGCCTTGAAAGGGGGTTCACCGGGGAGCTGTTTTTT
TRBV18	TRBJ2-1	.	.	13	CASSPLNNNEQFF	TGTGCCAGCTCACCACTGAACAACAATGAGCAGTTCTTC
TRBV10-1	TRBJ2-3	.	TRBD2	16	CASSDLLAGGTDTQYF	TGCGCCAGCAGTGACCTTCTAGCGGGGGGCACAGATACGCAGTATTTT
TRBV5-6	TRBJ2-5	.	.	16	CASSFQTWAFQETQYF	TGTGCCAGCAGCTTCCAAACGTGGGCATTCCAAGAGACCCAGTACTTC
TRBV9	TRBJ2-4	.	.	13	CASSVGGKNIQYF	TGTGCCAGCAGCGTCGGCGGAAAAAACATTCAGTACTTC
TRBV29-1	TRBJ2-1	.	.	9	CSVRTPQFF	TGCAGCGTTCGAACTCCACAGTTCTTC
TRBV4-2	TRBJ1-6	.	.	14	CASSHRTDNSPLHF	TGTGCCAGCAGCCACAGGACAGATAATTCACCCCTCCACTTT
TRBV19	TRBJ2-7	.	.	17	CASSKQGEGAGFYEQYF	TGTGCCAGTAGTAAACAGGGGGAGGGAGCGGGGTTCTACGAGCAGTACTTC
TRBV5-4	TRBJ2-5	.	TRBD2	15	CASSLATSGEETQYF	TGTGCCAGCAGCTTGGCCACTAGCGGGGAAGAGACCCAGTACTTC
TRBV28	TRBJ1-6	.	.	13	CASSLNGGAPLHF	TGTGCCAGCAGTTTAAATGGGGGCGCACCCCTCCACTTT
TRBV2	TRBJ1-1	.	TRBD1	13	CASRPTGGNGAFF	TGTGCCAGCAGGCCGACAGGGGGGAACGGGGCTTTCTTT
TRBV7-9	TRBJ1-2	.	.	16	CASSLVLRQGNYGYTF	TGTGCCAGCAGCTTAGTTCTAAGGCAGGGGAACTATGGCTACACCTTC
TRBV29-1	TRBJ1-1	.	.	11	CSVVGRTEAFF	TGCAGCGTTGTGGGGAGGACTGAAGCTTTCTTT
TRBV11-2	TRBJ2-7	.	.	13	CASSLDGEYEQYF	TGTGCCAGCAGCTTAGATGGGGAGTACGAGCAGTACTTC
TRBV11-2	TRBJ2-7	.	TRBD2	13	CAGSGGYLYEQYF	TGTGCCGGCAGCGGGGGGTATCTCTACGAGCAGTACTTC
TRBV30	TRBJ2-1	.	TRBD2	18	CAWNLIGTIPSSYNEQFF	TGTGCCTGGAACCTAATTGGGACTATTCCTAGCTCCTACAATGAGCAGTTCTTC
TRBV6-5	TRBJ2-5	.	.	14	CASSPGQSSETQYF	TGTGCCAGCAGCCCGGGACAATCCTCGGAGACCCAGTACTTC
TRBV7-7	TRBJ1-2	.	.	14	CASTNHTEGNGYTF	TGTGCCAGCACCAATCATACAGAGGGAAATGGCTACACCTTC
TRBV5-1	TRBJ1-5	.	.	15	CASSLLGGPNQPQHF	TGCGCCAGCAGCTTGCTTGGAGGGCCAAATCAGCCCCAGCATTTT